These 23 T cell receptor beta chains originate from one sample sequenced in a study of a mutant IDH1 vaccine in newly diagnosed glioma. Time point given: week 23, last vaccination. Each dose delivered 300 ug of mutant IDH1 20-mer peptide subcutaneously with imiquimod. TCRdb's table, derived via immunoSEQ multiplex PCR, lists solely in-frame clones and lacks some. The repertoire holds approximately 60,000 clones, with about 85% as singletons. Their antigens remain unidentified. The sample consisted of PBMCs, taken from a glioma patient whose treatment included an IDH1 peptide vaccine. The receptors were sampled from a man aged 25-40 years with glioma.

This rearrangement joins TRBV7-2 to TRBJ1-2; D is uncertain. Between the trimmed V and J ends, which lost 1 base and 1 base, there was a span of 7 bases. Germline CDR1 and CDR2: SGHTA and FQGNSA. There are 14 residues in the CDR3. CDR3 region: CASSLERGNYGYTF. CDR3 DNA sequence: TGTGCCAGCAGCTTAGAGCGGGGTAACTATGGCTACACCTTC.

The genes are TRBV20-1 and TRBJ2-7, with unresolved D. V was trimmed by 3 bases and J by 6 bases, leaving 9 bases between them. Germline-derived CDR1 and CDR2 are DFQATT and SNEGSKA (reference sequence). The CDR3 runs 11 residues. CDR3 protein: CSASSGREQYF. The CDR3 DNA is TGCAGTGCTAGTTCGGGTCGCGAGCAGTACTTC.

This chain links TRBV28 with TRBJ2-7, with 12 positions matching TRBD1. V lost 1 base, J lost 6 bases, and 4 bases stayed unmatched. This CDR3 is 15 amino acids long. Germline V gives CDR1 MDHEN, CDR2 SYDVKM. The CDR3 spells CASSLSGTGGSEQYF. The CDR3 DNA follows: TGTGCCAGCAGTTTATCTGGGACAGGGGGCTCCGAGCAGTACTTC.

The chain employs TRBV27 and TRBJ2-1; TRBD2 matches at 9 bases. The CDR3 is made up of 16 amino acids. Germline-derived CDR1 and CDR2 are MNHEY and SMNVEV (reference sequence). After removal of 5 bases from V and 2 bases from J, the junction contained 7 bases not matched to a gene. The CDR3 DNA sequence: TGTGCCAGCAGTCCAGTTAGCGGGGGCACCTACAATGAGCAGTTCTTC. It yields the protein CASSPVSGGTYNEQFF.

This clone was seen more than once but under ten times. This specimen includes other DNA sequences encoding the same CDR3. The CDR3 sequence: CAWSRDSNQPQHF. CDR3 nucleotides: TGTGCCTGGAGCCGGGACAGCAATCAGCCCCAGCATTTT. This rearrangement joins TRBV30 to TRBJ1-5; the D gene is possibly TRBD1 (5 bases). Trimming stripped 3 bases from V and 1 base from J, with 7 bases between. From germline, CDR1 is GTSNPN and CDR2 SVGIG (reference sequence). The CDR3 runs 13 residues.

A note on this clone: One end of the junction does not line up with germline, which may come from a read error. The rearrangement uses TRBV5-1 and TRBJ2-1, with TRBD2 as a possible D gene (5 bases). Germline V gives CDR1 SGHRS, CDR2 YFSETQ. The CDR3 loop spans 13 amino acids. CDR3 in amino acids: CASSLVAGDERFF. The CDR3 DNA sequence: TGCGCCAGCAGCTTGGTAGCCGGGGATGAGCGGTTCTTC.

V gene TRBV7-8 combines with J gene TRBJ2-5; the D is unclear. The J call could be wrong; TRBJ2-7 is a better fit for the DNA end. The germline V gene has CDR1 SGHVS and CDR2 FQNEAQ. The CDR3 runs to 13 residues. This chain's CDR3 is CASSLAKYYEQYF. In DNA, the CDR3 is TGTGCCAGCAGCTTAGCCAAGTACTACGAGCAGTACTTC.

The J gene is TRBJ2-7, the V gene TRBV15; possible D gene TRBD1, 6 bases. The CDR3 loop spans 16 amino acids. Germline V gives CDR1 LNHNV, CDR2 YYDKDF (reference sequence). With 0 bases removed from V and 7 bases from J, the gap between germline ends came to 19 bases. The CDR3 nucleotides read TGTGCCACCAGCAGAGATCTGGGGGCGACTACGGGGGAGCAGTACTTC. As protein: CATSRDLGATTGEQYF.

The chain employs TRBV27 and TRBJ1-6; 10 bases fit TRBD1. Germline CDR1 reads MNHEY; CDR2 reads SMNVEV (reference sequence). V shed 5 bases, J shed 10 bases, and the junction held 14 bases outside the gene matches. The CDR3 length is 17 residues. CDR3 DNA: TGTGCCAGCAGTCCGAAGGCAACGGGACAGGGGAACTCACCCCTCCACTTT. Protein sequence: CASSPKATGQGNSPLHF.

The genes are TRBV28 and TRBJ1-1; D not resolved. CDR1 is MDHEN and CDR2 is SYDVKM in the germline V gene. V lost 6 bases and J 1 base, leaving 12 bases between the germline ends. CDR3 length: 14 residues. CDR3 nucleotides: TGTGCCAGCAGCCAACCCAGGAAGAACACTGAAGCTTTCTTT. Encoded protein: CASSQPRKNTEAFF. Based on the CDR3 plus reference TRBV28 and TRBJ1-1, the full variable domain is DVKVTQSSRYLVKRTGEKVFLECVQDMDHENMFWYRQDPGLGLRLIYFSYDVKMKEKGDIPEGYSVSREKKERFSLILESASTNQTSMYLCASSQPRKNTEAFFGQGTRLTVV.

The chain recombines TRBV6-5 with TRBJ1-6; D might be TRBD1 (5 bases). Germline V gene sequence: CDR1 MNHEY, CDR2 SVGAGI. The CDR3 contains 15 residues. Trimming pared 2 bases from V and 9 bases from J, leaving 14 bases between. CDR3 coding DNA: TGTGCCAGCAGTTACGAAGACAGTGGTAGTTCACCCCTCCACTTT. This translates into CASSYEDSGSSPLHF.

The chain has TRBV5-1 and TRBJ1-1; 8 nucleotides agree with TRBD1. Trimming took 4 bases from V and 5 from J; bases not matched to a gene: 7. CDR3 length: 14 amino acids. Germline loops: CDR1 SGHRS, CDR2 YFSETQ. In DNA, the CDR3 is TGCGCCAGCAGCACACAGGGGGGAGAGACTGAAGCTTTCTTT. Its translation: CASSTQGGETEAFF. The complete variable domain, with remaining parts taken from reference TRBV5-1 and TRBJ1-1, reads KAGVTQTPRYLIKTRGQQVTLSCSPISGHRSVSWYQQTPGQGLQFLFEYFSETQRNKGNFPGRFSGRQFSNSRSEMNVSTLELGDSALYLCASSTQGGETEAFFGQGTRLTVV.

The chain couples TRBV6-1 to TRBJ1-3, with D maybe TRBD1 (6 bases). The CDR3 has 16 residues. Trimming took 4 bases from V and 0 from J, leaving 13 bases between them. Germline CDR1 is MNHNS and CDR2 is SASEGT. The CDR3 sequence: CASSVHTGSSGNTIYF. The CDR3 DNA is TGTGCCAGCAGTGTACATACAGGGAGCTCTGGAAACACCATATATTTT.

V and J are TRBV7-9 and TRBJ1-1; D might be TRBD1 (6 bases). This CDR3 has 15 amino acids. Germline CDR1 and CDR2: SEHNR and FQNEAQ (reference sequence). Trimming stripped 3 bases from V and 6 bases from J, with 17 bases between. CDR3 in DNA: TGTGCCAGCAGCTTGCGGGGGGGCGGCCACGCTGAAGCTTTCTTT. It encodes CASSLRGGGHAEAFF.

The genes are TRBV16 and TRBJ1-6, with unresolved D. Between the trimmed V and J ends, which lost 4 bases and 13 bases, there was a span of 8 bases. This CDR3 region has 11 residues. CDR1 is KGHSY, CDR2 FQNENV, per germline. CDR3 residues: CASSPSAPLHF. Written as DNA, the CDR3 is TGTGCCAGCAGCCCCTCTGCCCCCCTCCACTTT.

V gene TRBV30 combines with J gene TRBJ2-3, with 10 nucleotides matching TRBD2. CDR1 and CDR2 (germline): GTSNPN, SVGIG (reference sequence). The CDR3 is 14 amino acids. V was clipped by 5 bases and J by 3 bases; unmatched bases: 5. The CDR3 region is CAWGRLAGTDTQYF. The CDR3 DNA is TGTGCCTGGGGGCGACTAGCGGGTACAGATACGCAGTATTTT. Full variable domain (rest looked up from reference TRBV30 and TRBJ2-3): SQTIHQWPATLVQPVGSPLSLECTVEGTSNPNLYWYRQAAGRGLQLLFYSVGIGQISSEVPQNLSASRPQDRQFILSSKKLLLSDSGFYLCAWGRLAGTDTQYFGPGTRLTVL.

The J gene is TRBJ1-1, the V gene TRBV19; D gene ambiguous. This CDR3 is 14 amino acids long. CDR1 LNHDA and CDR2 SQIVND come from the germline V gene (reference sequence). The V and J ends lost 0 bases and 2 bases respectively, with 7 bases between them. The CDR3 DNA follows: TGTGCCAGTAGTATAGATTGGGTTAACACTGAAGCTTTCTTT. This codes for CASSIDWVNTEAFF.

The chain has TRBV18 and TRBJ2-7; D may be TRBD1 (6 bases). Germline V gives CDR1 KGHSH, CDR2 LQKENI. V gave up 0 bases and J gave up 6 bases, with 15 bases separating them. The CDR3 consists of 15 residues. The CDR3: CASSPPVRDKGEQYF. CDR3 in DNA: TGTGCCAGCTCACCACCTGTCAGGGACAAAGGCGAGCAGTACTTC.

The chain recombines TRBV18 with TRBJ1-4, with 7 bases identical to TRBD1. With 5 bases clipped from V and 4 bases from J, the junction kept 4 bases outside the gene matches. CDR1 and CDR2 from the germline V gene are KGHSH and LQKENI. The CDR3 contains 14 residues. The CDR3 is CASSSTGINEKLFF. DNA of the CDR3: TGTGCCAGCTCATCGACAGGGATTAATGAAAAACTGTTTTTT.

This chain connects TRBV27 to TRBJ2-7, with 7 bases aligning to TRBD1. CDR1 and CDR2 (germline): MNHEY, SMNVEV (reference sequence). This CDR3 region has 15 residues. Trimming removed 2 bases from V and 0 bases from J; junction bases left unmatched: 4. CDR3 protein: CASSLEGASSYEQYF. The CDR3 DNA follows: TGTGCCAGCAGTTTAGAGGGGGCAAGCTCCTACGAGCAGTACTTC.

The DNA for the CDR3 is TGCAGCGTTATCCCCTACGTGAGGACCACAGATACGCAGTATTTT. Amino acids: CSVIPYVRTTDTQYF. V usage is TRBV29-1 and J usage is TRBJ2-3; no firm D call. The CDR3 has 15 residues. CDR1 and CDR2 from the germline V gene are SQVTM and ANQGSEA. Deletions cut 5 bases from V and 2 bases from J, with 17 bases between.

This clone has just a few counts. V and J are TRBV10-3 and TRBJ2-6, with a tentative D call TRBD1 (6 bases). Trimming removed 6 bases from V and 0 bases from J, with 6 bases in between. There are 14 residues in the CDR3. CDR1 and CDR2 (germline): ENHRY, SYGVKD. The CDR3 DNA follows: TGTGCCATCAGGGACAGCTCTGGGGCCAACGTCCTGACTTTC. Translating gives CAIRDSSGANVLTF.

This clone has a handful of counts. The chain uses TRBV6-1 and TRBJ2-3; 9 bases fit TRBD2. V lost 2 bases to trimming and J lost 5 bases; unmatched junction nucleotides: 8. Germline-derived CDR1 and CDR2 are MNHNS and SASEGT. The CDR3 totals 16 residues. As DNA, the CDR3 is TGTGCCAGCAGTGAAAGGGGCGGGGGGGCAGGAGATACGCAGTATTTT. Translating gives CASSERGGGAGDTQYF.